One sample yielded the 6 T cell receptor beta chains listed below, sequenced in a study of long-term antiretroviral therapy in people with HIV. Researchers ran immunoSEQ v3.0 at survey level. Clones were sequenced by immunoSEQ multiplex PCR, and TCRdb holds only the in-frame ones, with some missing. The table lists 25,000 to 30,000 clones, 80% to 95% of them singletons. Sample: unsorted PBMCs, taken 3.1 years after starting antiretroviral therapy. All receptors come from a man aged 18 to 35 with HIV.

V and J are TRBV7-2 and TRBJ1-5, with TRBD1 matching over 7 bases. The CDR3 has 17 amino acids. Germline CDR1 reads SGHTA; CDR2 reads FQGNSA. V dropped 1 base and J dropped 6; count of bases not matched to a gene: 12. DNA for the CDR3: TGTGCCAGCAGCTTAGGGGGGACAGCGAAGATCGGTCAGCCCCAGCATTTT. Amino acid sequence: CASSLGGTAKIGQPQHF.

The chain couples TRBV5-6 to TRBJ1-2, with D possibly matching TRBD1 (6 bases). Germline CDR1 is SGHDT and CDR2 is YYEEEE. Trimming stripped 0 bases from V and 10 bases from J, with 22 bases between. The length of the CDR3 is 16 residues. The CDR3 region has the DNA TGTGCCAGCAGCTTGGAGGGGCAGGGGACGGTTCTCGTCTACACCTTC. This gives the protein CASSLEGQGTVLVYTF.

The chain uses TRBV29-1 and TRBJ1-1; D remains ambiguous. From germline, CDR1 is SQVTM and CDR2 ANQGSEA. This CDR3 has 13 residues. Between the trimmed V and J ends, which lost 4 bases and 0 bases, there was a span of 9 bases. The CDR3 coding sequence is TGCAGCGTTGCGGGCAGGATGAACACTGAAGCTTTCTTT. Translation gives CSVAGRMNTEAFF.

The CDR3: CASSLGGNTGELFF. The CDR3, as DNA: TGTGCCAGCAGCTTAGGGGGTAACACCGGGGAGCTGTTTTTT. The V call is TRBV7-9, the J call TRBJ2-2; no clear D gene. The CDR3 length is 14 residues. CDR1 is SEHNR and CDR2 is FQNEAQ in the germline V gene (reference sequence). V shed 1 base and J shed 2 bases, with 5 bases lying between them.

The V and J genes are TRBV18 and TRBJ2-5; possibly TRBD1 or TRBD2 for D (5 bases each). This CDR3 has 16 residues. Looked up from germline, CDR1 is KGHSH and CDR2 is LQKENI. Trimming left V 3 bases short and J 5 bases short, with 19 bases between. The CDR3 here is CASSPGLAEGMETQYF. The CDR3 DNA is TGTGCCAGCTCACCTGGCCTCGCCGAGGGGATGGAGACCCAGTACTTC.

This chain joins TRBV5-6 and TRBJ1-6; the D is unclear. Germline values: CDR1 SGHDT, CDR2 YYEEEE. CDR3 length: 14 residues. The V gene lost 1 base and the J gene lost 9 bases, with 11 bases spanning the gap. The CDR3 DNA reads TGTGCCAGCAGCTTGCCTCAGTTCTCTTCACCCCTCCACTTT. It translates to CASSLPQFSSPLHF.